Each of the 20 T cell receptor beta chains below was sequenced from the same sample in a study of Tregs in tolerant kidney transplant recipients. Recipients received nonmyeloablative bone marrow transplants from related graft donors, with transient mixed chimerism. Libraries were prepared by immunoSEQ multiplex PCR; TCRdb keeps only in-frame clonotypes and omits some of them. This table holds tens of thousands of clones, roughly 90% found once. This specimen was CD4+ T cells from blood (PBMCs), taken 24 months after the transplant. The origin of the receptors is a human patient who received a combined kidney and bone marrow transplant. Some T cells may possibly be graft donor cells.

The V and J genes are TRBV28 and TRBJ2-5, with 8 bases identical to TRBD1. The CDR3 is 14 amino acids. Trimming took 6 bases from V and 3 from J; bases not matched to a gene: 6. Germline loops: CDR1 MDHEN, CDR2 SYDVKM. The CDR3 nucleotides are TGTGCCAGCAGCCCGTACAGGGGGAAAGAGACCCAGTACTTC. It codes for CASSPYRGKETQYF. The full variable domain, rest sourced from reference TRBV28 and TRBJ2-5, is DVKVTQSSRYLVKRTGEKVFLECVQDMDHENMFWYRQDPGLGLRLIYFSYDVKMKEKGDIPEGYSVSREKKERFSLILESASTNQTSMYLCASSPYRGKETQYFGPGTRLLVL.

This clone has a single count. The chain employs TRBV6-5 and TRBJ2-7; TRBD2 matches 7 bases. CDR1 and CDR2 from the germline V gene are MNHEY and SVGAGI. V shed 4 bases and J 4 bases; nucleotides not matched to a gene: 1. The CDR3 has 12 residues. In DNA form, the CDR3 reads TGTGCCAGCAGTTTGGGAGGGTACGAGCAGTACTTC. Amino acid sequence: CASSLGGYEQYF.

This chain uses TRBV4-1 with TRBJ2-7; 10 bases are a match to TRBD2. After removal of 3 bases from V and 4 bases from J, the junction contained 9 bases not matched to a gene. This CDR3 is 16 amino acids long. Germline V gene lookup returns CDR1 MGHRA and CDR2 YSYEKL. CDR3 sequence: CASSHILAGNFYEQYF. CDR3 coding DNA: TGCGCCAGCAGCCACATACTAGCGGGGAATTTTTACGAGCAGTACTTC.

V usage is TRBV10-3 and J usage is TRBJ2-7; TRBD2 might be the D (5 bases). Germline lookup yields CDR1 ENHRY and CDR2 SYGVKD. The ends were cut back, 10 bases at V and 2 bases at J, with 18 bases in the middle. CDR3 size: 14 residues. The CDR3 protein is CATNKRDTTYEQYF. CDR3 bases: TGTGCCACAAACAAACGGGATACTACCTACGAGCAGTACTTC.

V usage is TRBV12-5 and J usage is TRBJ1-1; possible D gene TRBD1, 6 bases. V lost 0 bases and J lost 9, with 14 bases in between. Looked up from germline, CDR1 is LGHNT and CDR2 is FRNRAP. The CDR3 length is 14 residues. The CDR3 loop reads CASGLVGSGAQAFF. In nucleotides, the CDR3 is TGTGCTAGTGGTTTGGTAGGGTCAGGGGCCCAAGCTTTCTTT. The whole variable domain, remainder taken from reference TRBV12-5 and TRBJ1-1, is DARVTQTPRHKVTEMGQEVTMRCQPILGHNTVFWYRQTMMQGLELLAYFRNRAPLDDSGMPKDRFSAEMPDATLATLKIQPSEPRDSAVYFCASGLVGSGAQAFFGQGTRLTVV.

The rearrangement links TRBV28 to TRBJ2-4; unclear D gene. Germline V gives CDR1 MDHEN, CDR2 SYDVKM. CDR3 length equals 13 residues. Trimming pared 0 bases from V and 4 bases from J, leaving 4 bases between. The CDR3 loop reads CASSLWQKNIQYF. CDR3 bases: TGTGCCAGCAGTTTATGGCAGAAAAACATTCAGTACTTC.

With regard to this clone: Other DNA sequences of this sample code for an identical CDR3. This chain connects TRBV5-1 to TRBJ1-6, with 8 bases lining up with TRBD1. The junction had 10 bases not matched to a gene; V was cut back by 3 bases and J by 8 bases. This CDR3 has 16 amino acids. CDR1 SGHRS and CDR2 YFSETQ come from the germline V gene. The CDR3 DNA reads as TGCGCCAGCAGCTACGGACAGGGAGGCTTAGATTCACCCCTCCACTTT. Translating gives CASSYGQGGLDSPLHF.

Of note for this clone: The same CDR3 arises from other DNA sequences in this sample as well. CDR3: CASSLLAGGNEQFF. The CDR3 coding sequence is TGTGCCAGCAGCTTACTAGCGGGAGGCAATGAGCAGTTCTTC. This chain joins TRBV9 and TRBJ2-1, with 12 bases identical to TRBD2. With 4 bases clipped from V and 6 bases from J, the junction kept 2 bases outside the gene matches. The germline V gene has CDR1 SGDLS and CDR2 YYNGEE. The CDR3 runs to 14 residues.

The chain links TRBV16 to TRBJ2-7; no definite D call. Deletions cut 1 base from V and 3 bases from J, with 16 bases between. Germline V gene sequence: CDR1 KGHSY, CDR2 FQNENV. CDR3 size: 16 residues. The CDR3 nucleotides read TGTGCCAGCAGCCAATTCCGCTCACAGAAGAACTACGAGCAGTACTTC. The encoded protein is CASSQFRSQKNYEQYF.

The chain employs TRBV5-1 and TRBJ1-6; 10 bases are shared with TRBD1. The trim removed 3 bases at V and 14 bases at J, leaving 11 bases unmatched. Germline V gene data show CDR1 as SGHRS and CDR2 as YFSETQ. CDR3 length: 15 residues. Here the CDR3 DNA reads TGCGCCAGCAGCTCCCACCGGGACAGGGGAAGATCCCTCCACTTT. Its protein product is CASSSHRDRGRSLHF.

The genes are TRBV5-1 and TRBJ2-4; maybe TRBD2 (5 bases). CDR3 length: 14 amino acids. CDR1 is SGHRS, CDR2 YFSETQ, per germline. V was trimmed by 2 bases and J by 2 bases, leaving 8 bases between them. The DNA of the CDR3 is TGCGCCAGCAGCTTTGAGGGATCCAAAAACATTCAGTACTTC. It encodes CASSFEGSKNIQYF.

This rearrangement joins TRBV7-9 to TRBJ2-3, with D possibly TRBD1 on 6 matching bases. The CDR3 has 15 residues. The V end was cut by 5 bases, the J end by 10 bases, with 22 bases between. Germline V gene lookup returns CDR1 SEHNR and CDR2 FQNEAQ (reference sequence). The DNA for the CDR3 is TGTGCCAGCAGCCTGAGGGACGGAACAGGGAACTCGCAGTATTTT. It translates to CASSLRDGTGNSQYF.

The chain is built from TRBV29-1 and TRBJ2-3, with D maybe TRBD1 (5 bases). Between the trimmed V and J ends, which lost 8 bases and 1 base, there was a span of 16 bases. Germline V CDR1 and CDR2: SQVTM, ANQGSEA. There are 14 residues in the CDR3. This chain's CDR3 is CSLADTWRTDTQYF. The DNA for the CDR3 is TGCAGCCTGGCGGACACATGGCGCACAGATACGCAGTATTTT.

V is TRBV7-9 and J is TRBJ1-1; 8 nucleotides line up with TRBD1. This CDR3 comprises 13 residues. Germline V gene lookup returns CDR1 SEHNR and CDR2 FQNEAQ (reference sequence). The junction had 2 bases not matched to a gene; V was cut back by 4 bases and J by 4 bases. CDR3 DNA: TGTGCCAGCAGCTCAGGGGGCTTCACTGAAGCTTTCTTT. Translated: CASSSGGFTEAFF.

The rearrangement joins TRBV5-1 to TRBJ1-1; D remains ambiguous. Looked up from germline, CDR1 is SGHRS and CDR2 is YFSETQ. V lost 0 bases and J 4 bases, leaving 7 bases between the germline ends. The CDR3 contains 13 residues. This CDR3 reads CASSLGYGTEAFF. The CDR3 nucleotides read TGCGCCAGCAGCTTGGGGTACGGCACTGAAGCTTTCTTT.

The chain employs TRBV7-6 and TRBJ2-7; 9 bases are shared with TRBD2. This CDR3 has 18 residues. The junction had 15 bases not matched to a gene; V was cut back by 4 bases and J by 2 bases. Looked up from germline, CDR1 is SGHVS and CDR2 is FNYEAQ. CDR3 sequence (DNA): TGTGCCAGCAGCTCAGTCCGGCGAACTAGCGGGCCCCCCTACGAGCAGTACTTC. It codes for CASSSVRRTSGPPYEQYF.

The gene calls are TRBV5-1 and TRBJ2-3; D call uncertain. Trimming removed 0 bases at V and 2 bases at J, with 10 bases between. From germline, CDR1 is SGHRS and CDR2 YFSETQ. The CDR3 is 15 amino acids. CDR3 sequence reads: CASSLVPVDTDTQYF. The CDR3 coding sequence is TGCGCCAGCAGCTTGGTCCCGGTAGACACAGATACGCAGTATTTT.

The chain links TRBV2 to TRBJ2-7, with TRBD1 matching 7 bases. This CDR3 has 14 residues. Per germline, CDR1 SNHLY and CDR2 FYNNEI. Trimming at V came to 3 bases and at J to 1 base, leaving 3 bases not matched to a gene. CDR3 bases: TGTGCCAGCAGTGAGGACAGGCTTTCCTACGAGCAGTACTTC. Amino acid sequence: CASSEDRLSYEQYF.

This chain joins TRBV6-1 and TRBJ2-2; TRBD2 might be the D (6 bases). The CDR3 is 14 residues long. Per germline, CDR1 MNHNS and CDR2 SASEGT. Trimming took 7 bases from V and 5 from J, leaving 14 bases between them. The DNA for the CDR3 is TGTGCCAGCACCTTGACTAGACGGACCGGGGAGCTGTTTTTT. Translation gives CASTLTRRTGELFF.

V and J are TRBV7-2 and TRBJ2-3, with D possibly matching TRBD2 (6 bases). This CDR3 spans 14 amino acids. V lost 3 bases to trimming and J lost 1 base, with 8 bases between them. The germline CDR1 and CDR2 sequences are SGHTA and FQGNSA. CDR3 amino acids: CASSLGLGTDTQYF. The CDR3 nucleotides are TGTGCCAGCAGCTTGGGACTGGGCACAGATACGCAGTATTTT.